This T cell receptor beta chain was profiled in a study of T cell changes during pregnancy in multiple sclerosis. Method: immunoSEQ multiplex PCR; TCRdb's copy keeps in-frame clones and lacks some. Counted here are 35,000 to 40,000 clones, around 90% occurring once; the ten biggest clones make up 6.5% to 8.5%. From germline, CDR1 is SGHNT and CDR2 YYREEE (reference sequence). V lost 4 bases and J 5 bases, leaving 12 bases between the germline ends. The CDR3 extends over 13 amino acids. This sequence joins TRBV5-4 and TRBJ1-2, with unresolved D. The sample here was CD8+ T cells from peripheral blood mononuclear cells, taken in the third trimester of pregnancy. The receptor was derived from a female donor with multiple sclerosis, enrolled in a pregnancy study. CDR3 DNA sequence: TGTGCCAGCAGCGAACCGGAGCTATATGGCTACACCTTC. Protein product: CASSEPELYGYTF.